By frequency, the clone carrying this T cell receptor (beta chain) is large. Its antigen remains unidentified. CDR1 is LNHDA and CDR2 is SQIVND in the germline V gene (reference sequence). The CDR3 contains 14 residues. This sample was included in a study of T cell clusters in autoimmune cytopenias. The overall study: TRB sequencing had a median approximately 50,000 reads and about 2,500 distinct clonotypes per sample. The study, taken as a whole, reports: TRB repertoire shifts in secondary cytopenia and chronic lymphocytic leukemia mostly reflected lymphoma, not autoimmunity.

TRB was amplified by touch-down multiplex PCR, primer pools A and B combined. No DNA is given; TCRdb re-called the multiplex PCR reads and lists each CDR3 protein once. The specimen's table records 1,400 to 1,500 distinct CDR3 sequences. TRB was amplified from about 250 ng of peripheral blood genomic DNA per sample. In addition, the sample was reused for a study of T cell repertoires in aging, cancer and after chemotherapy. From that report: Age-matched healthy donors had significantly more diverse, less clonal blood TCR repertoires than untreated cancer patients. Across the chemotherapy interval, each cancer cohort showed higher median generation probability, suggesting thymic rebound.

The sequence was obtained from a human donor with chronic lymphocytic leukemia. Sequenced sample: peripheral blood. The rearrangement links TRBV19 to TRBJ2-2; TCRdb's D call, TRBD1, is unchecked because there is no DNA. Here the CDR3 reads CASTPGQGHGELFF.